These T cell receptor beta chains were read from a single sample in a study of blood T cell repertoires in COVID-19. Using immunoSEQ multiplex PCR, the repertoire was profiled, and TCRdb retains in-frame clones only, with some absent. The table records around 140,000 clones, 60% to 85% of them present only once. Sample: peripheral blood. All receptors derive from a woman aged 60-70 years with acute or convalescent COVID-19. The CDR3 runs from the conserved cysteine through the conserved F or W. A D gene is named only where the DNA matches it firmly.

j_call: TRBJ2-1
d_call: TRBD1
v_call: TRBV6-1
cdr3_aa: CASSETPGQGVNEQFF

j_call: TRBJ2-7
d_call: NA
v_call: TRBV30
cdr3_aa: CAWSGLSEQYF

j_call: TRBJ1-6
d_call: NA
v_call: TRBV5-1
cdr3_aa: CASSSVRQDSPLHF

j_call: TRBJ1-2
d_call: TRBD1
v_call: TRBV3-1/TRBV3-2
cdr3_aa: CAGSQMGTGGSGYTF

j_call: TRBJ2-2
d_call: NA
v_call: TRBV19
cdr3_aa: CASSKGGPGELFF

j_call: TRBJ1-2
d_call: TRBD1
v_call: TRBV28
cdr3_aa: CASSPGQATNYGYTF

j_call: TRBJ1-5
d_call: NA
v_call: TRBV30
cdr3_aa: CAWSAGGLGQPQHF

j_call: TRBJ2-7
d_call: NA
v_call: TRBV18
cdr3_aa: CASSPEKGGNYEQYF

j_call: TRBJ2-3
d_call: TRBD2
v_call: TRBV6-1
cdr3_aa: CASSERGAGVGTDTQYF

j_call: TRBJ1-2
d_call: TRBD1
v_call: TRBV5-6
cdr3_aa: CASSWDSLYAYGYTF

j_call: TRBJ2-7
d_call: TRBD2
v_call: TRBV5-1
cdr3_aa: CASRPAGGPSYEQYF

j_call: TRBJ2-5
d_call: NA
v_call: TRBV21-1
cdr3_aa: CASSKGRRAQETQYF

j_call: TRBJ2-7
d_call: TRBD1
v_call: TRBV7-2
cdr3_aa: CASSLGLGRGQEQYF

j_call: TRBJ2-5
d_call: NA
v_call: TRBV6-1
cdr3_aa: CASSEAALRIIQETQYF

j_call: TRBJ2-7
d_call: TRBD2
v_call: TRBV27
cdr3_aa: CASSLSLAGGYEQYF

j_call: TRBJ1-6
d_call: NA
v_call: TRBV27
cdr3_aa: CASHSGGGVSVWRPLHF

j_call: TRBJ2-1
d_call: NA
v_call: TRBV27
cdr3_aa: CASSPGVYNEQFF

j_call: TRBJ2-7
d_call: NA
v_call: TRBV6-1
cdr3_aa: CASSDRQSTYEQYF

j_call: TRBJ2-1
d_call: TRBD2
v_call: TRBV2
cdr3_aa: CASTGTSGLPDLDEQFF

j_call: TRBJ2-1
d_call: TRBD2
v_call: TRBV19
cdr3_aa: CASSATSGLRSYNEQFF

j_call: TRBJ2-1
d_call: NA
v_call: TRBV6-5
cdr3_aa: CASIGGTSSYNEQFF

j_call: TRBJ2-1
d_call: TRBD2
v_call: TRBV14
cdr3_aa: CASSQGLAGGVGRAPNEQFF

j_call: TRBJ2-7
d_call: TRBD1
v_call: TRBV28
cdr3_aa: CASSLPGTGSYEQYF